Following are 10 T cell receptor beta chains from one sample sequenced in a study of blood T cell repertoires in COVID-19. Profiled with immunoSEQ multiplex PCR; TCRdb holds only in-frame clones, not every one. The data show roughly 150,000 clones, around 79% seen once. Sequenced input: PBMCs or T cells enriched from blood (not recorded which). Source of these receptors: a woman in her seventies in a cohort exposed to, infected with or recovered from COVID-19 (not recorded which).

The V gene is TRBV12-5, the J gene TRBJ2-5; 9 nucleotides match TRBD2. Germline V lookup: CDR1 LGHNT, CDR2 FRNRAP. CDR3 length equals 15 residues. V shed 6 bases and J 7 bases; nucleotides not matched to a gene: 12. The CDR3 DNA is TGTGCTAGTGGACCAACAGTAGCGGGAGTAGGGACCCAGTACTTC. Protein product: CASGPTVAGVGTQYF.

V and J are TRBV9 and TRBJ1-2; 7 bases agree with TRBD1. There are 15 residues in the CDR3. Germline V gene data show CDR1 as SGDLS and CDR2 as YYNGEE. V dropped 0 bases and J dropped 7; count of bases not matched to a gene: 9. The CDR3: CASSVGRQGLGGYTF. CDR3 DNA: TGTGCCAGCAGCGTAGGGCGACAGGGTTTGGGTGGCTACACCTTC.

The chain joins TRBV28 to TRBJ2-1, with a weak D call TRBD2 (5 bases). Trimming left V 11 bases short and J 1 base short, with 12 bases between. The length of the CDR3 is 13 residues. Germline values: CDR1 MDHEN, CDR2 SYDVKM. CDR3 nucleotide sequence: TGTGCCTCCGCCGGGGTTTCCTACAATGAGCAGTTCTTC. Its protein product is CASAGVSYNEQFF.

In this sample, this clone turned up once. This sequence joins TRBV5-1 and TRBJ2-1; 10 nucleotides align to TRBD2. The germline V gene encodes CDR1 SGHRS and CDR2 YFSETQ. This CDR3 is 16 amino acids long. The J segment lost 4 bases and the V segment lost 2 bases, leaving 6 bases of the junction unmatched. CDR3 sequence reads: CASSLPGLATYNEQFF. The CDR3 bases are TGCGCCAGCAGCTTACCGGGACTAGCGACATACAATGAGCAGTTCTTC. Full variable domain (remainder filled in from reference TRBV5-1 and TRBJ2-1): KAGVTQTPRYLIKTRGQQVTLSCSPISGHRSVSWYQQTPGQGLQFLFEYFSETQRNKGNFPGRFSGRQFSNSRSEMNVSTLELGDSALYLCASSLPGLATYNEQFFGPGTRLTVL.

The chain is built from TRBV7-9 and TRBJ2-1; the D gene is possibly TRBD1 (5 bases). Trimming cost V 6 bases and J 3 bases, with 12 bases left between them. The CDR3 totals 14 residues. Germline CDR1 SEHNR, CDR2 FQNEAQ (reference sequence). CDR3 in DNA: TGTGCCAGCAGTACCCAGGGCAACTACAATGAGCAGTTCTTC. Amino acids: CASSTQGNYNEQFF.

The rearrangement uses TRBV28 and TRBJ1-1; 9 nucleotides match TRBD1. This CDR3 comprises 16 residues. Germline V gene sequence: CDR1 MDHEN, CDR2 SYDVKM. The ends lost 1 base at V and 2 bases at J; junction bases unmatched: 5. The CDR3 DNA reads TGTGCCAGCAGTTTATACCTCACAGGGGGCAACACTGAAGCTTTCTTT. Its protein product is CASSLYLTGGNTEAFF.

The chain links TRBV19 to TRBJ1-5; D is possibly TRBD1 (5 bases). The CDR3 runs 15 residues. Germline V gives CDR1 LNHDA, CDR2 SQIVND (reference sequence). With 3 bases removed from V and 7 bases from J, the gap between germline ends came to 16 bases. CDR3 loop: CASSILGRDLQPQHF. The CDR3 nucleotides read TGTGCCAGTAGTATCCTGGGGCGGGACTTACAGCCCCAGCATTTT.

J is TRBJ1-2 and V is TRBV28; D gene unclear. The CDR3 is made up of 14 amino acids. The V end was cut by 4 bases, the J end by 5 bases, with 14 bases between. In germline, CDR1 is MDHEN, CDR2 SYDVKM. CDR3: CASSSTFDIYGYTF. CDR3 DNA: TGTGCCAGCAGTTCCACCTTCGACATTTATGGCTACACCTTC.

V usage is TRBV28 and J usage is TRBJ2-7; 8 bases are a match to TRBD1. Per germline, CDR1 MDHEN and CDR2 SYDVKM. This CDR3 has 15 amino acids. V trimming: 6 bases; J trimming: 4 bases; junction bases outside the gene matches: 11. CDR3 in amino acids: CASSRAGTGYYEQYF. CDR3 bases: TGTGCCAGCAGCCGGGCCGGGACAGGATATTACGAGCAGTACTTC.

The chain joins TRBV5-4 to TRBJ1-2; a possible D gene is TRBD1 (5 bases). Trimming cost V 1 base and J 5 bases, with 9 bases left between them. Germline values: CDR1 SGHNT, CDR2 YYREEE (reference sequence). This CDR3 contains 13 residues. The CDR3 DNA is TGTGCCAGCAGCTTGACAGGCTTTTATGGCTACACCTTC. Protein: CASSLTGFYGYTF.